The 9 T cell receptor beta chains reported below all come from one sample, sequenced in a study of control samples from healthy donors and cancer patients. The repertoire was sequenced with immunoSEQ multiplex PCR; TCRdb's copy has only in-frame clones and lacks some. The sample yields under 150,000 clones, about 90% seen once. The sample was blood. These receptor sequences come from a man between 60 and 75 years old in good health.

There are a few counts of this clone. The same CDR3 also results from other DNA sequences found in this sample. The rearrangement uses TRBV18 and TRBJ1-1; no clear D gene. The ends were cut back, 6 bases at V and 0 bases at J, with 8 bases in the middle. Looked up from germline, CDR1 is KGHSH and CDR2 is LQKENI. The CDR3 is made up of 13 amino acids. The CDR3 DNA is TGTGCCAGCTCCCCTAGTCTGAACACTGAAGCTTTCTTT. It yields the protein CASSPSLNTEAFF.

The chain recombines TRBV6-5 with TRBJ1-5, with D maybe TRBD1 (6 bases). The CDR3 spans 15 residues. V dropped 11 bases and J dropped 4 bases, with 21 bases sitting between them. Germline V gene lookup returns CDR1 MNHEY and CDR2 SVGAGI. CDR3 sequence (DNA): TGTGCCGGTAGGACAGCCCAAAGAAATAATCAGCCCCAGCATTTT. It yields the protein CAGRTAQRNNQPQHF.

The chain recombines TRBV27 with TRBJ1-6; 9 bases map to TRBD1. Germline V gives CDR1 MNHEY, CDR2 SMNVEV (reference sequence). CDR3 size: 17 residues. V dropped 3 bases and J dropped 11; count of bases not matched to a gene: 14. The CDR3 is CASSFNPAGTGSTPLHF. CDR3 in DNA: TGTGCCAGCAGTTTCAACCCCGCCGGGACAGGGTCTACACCCCTCCACTTT.

The chain is built from TRBV24-1 and TRBJ2-1; 11 nucleotides agree with TRBD1. CDR3 length equals 16 residues. V dropped 4 bases and J dropped 8; count of bases not matched to a gene: 9. Looked up from germline, CDR1 is KGHDR and CDR2 is SFDVKD. The CDR3 loop reads CATSDPGQGAAYEQFF. Written as DNA, the CDR3 is TGTGCCACCAGTGACCCTGGACAGGGGGCGGCCTATGAGCAGTTCTTC.

V is TRBV3-1 (or the pseudogene TRBV3-2) and J is TRBJ2-2; no clear D gene. This CDR3 has 14 amino acids. The germline V and J ends were trimmed by 3 bases and 6 bases, with 11 bases remaining between them. Germline V gives CDR1 LGHDT, CDR2 YNNKEL (reference sequence). The CDR3 DNA is TGTGCCAGCAGCCATCTGGCTTCCCCCGGGGAGCTGTTTTTT. Translated: CASSHLASPGELFF.

This sequence joins TRBV6-5 and TRBJ1-3, with D tentatively TRBD1 (6 bases). In germline, CDR1 is MNHEY, CDR2 SVGAGI. The CDR3 totals 14 residues. V dropped 7 bases and J dropped 1 base, with 11 bases sitting between them. This CDR3 reads CASNTGSSGNTIYF. The DNA for the CDR3 is TGTGCCAGCAATACAGGGTCGTCTGGAAACACCATATATTTT.

V usage is TRBV24-1 and J usage is TRBJ2-2; tentative D call: TRBD1 (5 bases). The germline V and J ends were trimmed by 4 bases and 2 bases, with 10 bases remaining between them. Germline V gene data show CDR1 as KGHDR and CDR2 as SFDVKD. The CDR3 extends over 15 amino acids. The CDR3 DNA reads as TGTGCCACCAGTGACGGACGGACAAACACCGGGGAGCTGTTTTTT. Residues: CATSDGRTNTGELFF.

The V gene is TRBV7-7, the J gene TRBJ2-7, with TRBD1 as a possible D gene (6 bases). Germline CDR1 reads SSHAT; CDR2 reads FNYEAQ (reference sequence). The length of the CDR3 is 15 residues. With 1 base removed from V and 5 bases from J, the gap between germline ends came to 15 bases. The CDR3 nucleotides are TGTGCCAGCAGCTTAGGGCCAGGGGTAGGGGACGAGCAGTACTTC. It encodes CASSLGPGVGDEQYF.

The chain couples TRBV30 to TRBJ1-3; no definite D call. V was pared by 0 bases and J by 8 bases, with 11 bases between. Germline CDR1 GTSNPN, CDR2 SVGIG (reference sequence). This CDR3 is 13 amino acids long. The DNA for the CDR3 is TGTGCCTGGAGTGTACCCGTGAAGGACACCATATATTTT. Translated: CAWSVPVKDTIYF. The full variable domain, completed using reference TRBV30 and TRBJ1-3, is SQTIHQWPATLVQPVGSPLSLECTVEGTSNPNLYWYRQAAGRGLQLLFYSVGIGQISSEVPQNLSASRPQDRQFILSSKKLLLSDSGFYLCAWSVPVKDTIYFGEGSWLTVV.